The clone carrying this T cell receptor beta chain was found a few times. The data are from a study of blood T cell repertoires in COVID-19. This CDR3 comprises 16 residues. CDR1 PRHDT and CDR2 FYEKMQ come from the germline V gene (reference sequence). V lost 3 bases and J lost 3; bases outside the gene matches: 8. Measured with immunoSEQ multiplex PCR; TCRdb has only the in-frame clones, and not every one. This sample carries around 400,000 clones, 87% of them seen once, and the ten largest clones take approximately 2.4%. The sequence was obtained from a woman aged 60 to 75 with COVID-19, enrolled during active disease. Sequencing used peripheral blood. V usage is TRBV13 and J usage is TRBJ2-7; 10 nucleotides align to TRBD1. CDR3 sequence: CASSFRQGARHYEQYF. The CDR3 DNA reads TGTGCCAGCAGCTTTAGACAGGGGGCACGACACTACGAGCAGTACTTC. The variable domain in full, completed from reference TRBV13 and TRBJ2-7, reads AAGVIQSPRHLIKEKRETATLKCYPIPRHDTVYWYQQGPGQDPQFLISFYEKMQSDKGSIPDRFSAQQFSDYHSELNMSSLELGDSALYFCASSFRQGARHYEQYFGPGTRLTVT.